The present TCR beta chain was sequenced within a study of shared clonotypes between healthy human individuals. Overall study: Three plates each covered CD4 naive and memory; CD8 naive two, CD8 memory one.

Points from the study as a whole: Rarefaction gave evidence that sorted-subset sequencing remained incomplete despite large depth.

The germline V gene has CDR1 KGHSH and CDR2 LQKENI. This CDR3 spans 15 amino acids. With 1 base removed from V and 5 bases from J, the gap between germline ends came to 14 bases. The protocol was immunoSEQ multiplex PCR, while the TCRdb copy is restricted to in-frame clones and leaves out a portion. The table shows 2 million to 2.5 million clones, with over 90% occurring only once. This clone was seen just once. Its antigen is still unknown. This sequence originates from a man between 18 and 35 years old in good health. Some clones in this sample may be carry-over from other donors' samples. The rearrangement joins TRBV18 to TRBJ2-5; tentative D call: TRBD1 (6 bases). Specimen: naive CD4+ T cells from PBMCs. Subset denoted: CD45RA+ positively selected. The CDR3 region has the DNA TGTGCCAGCTCACCACGGCAGGGGATGGGGGAGACCCAGTACTTC. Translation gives CASSPRQGMGETQYF. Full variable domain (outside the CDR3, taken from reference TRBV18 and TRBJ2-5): NAGVMQNPRHLVRRRGQEARLRCSPMKGHSHVYWYRQLPEEGLKFMVYLQKENIIDESGMPKERFSAEFPKEGPSILRIQQVVRGDSAAYFCASSPRQGMGETQYFGPGTRLLVL.